Listed below are T cell receptor beta chains from one sample, sequenced in a study of siplizumab effects on memory and regulatory T cells. The data were produced by immunoSEQ multiplex PCR, yet TCRdb's version contains in-frame clones alone and is incomplete. The profile shows around 100,000 clones, roughly 94% of them singletons. The sample consisted of non-Treg CD4+ T cells sorted from blood. These receptor sequences come from a human donor in good health. Each CDR3 is given with its conserved first and last residue. The order of the fields is J gene, clone size, CDR3 length, D gene, V gene, CDR3 DNA, CDR3 protein. The D gene is left open where the match is weak. Rows give clone size only sometimes, using once, few, many, or a class for an expanded clone.

j_call: TRBJ2-7
clone_size: .
cdr3_length: 16
d_call: TRBD1
v_call: TRBV6-1
cdr3_nt: TGTGCCAGCAGTGAACAATGGGGACAGGGTGCGTACGAGCAGTACTTC
cdr3_aa: CASSEQWGQGAYEQYF

j_call: TRBJ2-1
clone_size: .
cdr3_length: 17
d_call: .
v_call: TRBV5-4
cdr3_nt: TGTGCCAGCAGCTTTATGGTCGATACTAGGGCGTACAATGAGCAGTTCTTC
cdr3_aa: CASSFMVDTRAYNEQFF

j_call: TRBJ2-1
clone_size: .
cdr3_length: 15
d_call: .
v_call: TRBV10-2
cdr3_nt: TGCGCCAGCAGTGATTGGCTTAGGGGGTTCAATGAGCAGTTCTTC
cdr3_aa: CASSDWLRGFNEQFF

j_call: TRBJ2-7
clone_size: .
cdr3_length: 13
d_call: TRBD1
v_call: TRBV5-4
cdr3_nt: TGTGCCAGCAGCCGCCGGGACAGGGGAGAGCAGTACTTC
cdr3_aa: CASSRRDRGEQYF

j_call: TRBJ2-4
clone_size: few
cdr3_length: 13
d_call: .
v_call: TRBV7-2
cdr3_nt: TGTGCCAGCAGCTTAGTCGGTCAAAACATTCAGTACTTC
cdr3_aa: CASSLVGQNIQYF

j_call: TRBJ1-5
clone_size: once
cdr3_length: 18
d_call: .
v_call: TRBV21-1
cdr3_nt: TGTGCCAGCAGCAAAGCCCCCGAGGGGAAGGTGGGCAATCAGCCCCAGCATTTT
cdr3_aa: CASSKAPEGKVGNQPQHF

j_call: TRBJ2-7
clone_size: once
cdr3_length: 13
d_call: .
v_call: TRBV19
cdr3_nt: TGTGCCAGTAGTGCTGGACGTAATTACGAGCAGTACTTC
cdr3_aa: CASSAGRNYEQYF

j_call: TRBJ2-7
clone_size: .
cdr3_length: 16
d_call: .
v_call: TRBV9
cdr3_nt: TGTGCCAGCAGCGTAGCCCCGGACAGTTCAACCTACGAGCAGTACTTC
cdr3_aa: CASSVAPDSSTYEQYF

j_call: TRBJ1-2
clone_size: .
cdr3_length: 18
d_call: .
v_call: TRBV29-1
cdr3_nt: TGCAGCGTTGTCTGTGGCTTATGGAGACAGGTAGAGAACTATGGCTACACCTTC
cdr3_aa: CSVVCGLWRQVENYGYTF

j_call: TRBJ2-7
clone_size: .
cdr3_length: 15
d_call: TRBD1
v_call: TRBV28
cdr3_nt: TGTGCCAGCAGCCGGGGGGGACAGGGGGCCTACGAGCAGTACTTC
cdr3_aa: CASSRGGQGAYEQYF

j_call: TRBJ2-1
clone_size: .
cdr3_length: 16
d_call: TRBD1
v_call: TRBV5-4
cdr3_nt: TGTGCCAGCAGTCCCGACAGGGGCCTCTCCTACAATGAGCAGTTCTTC
cdr3_aa: CASSPDRGLSYNEQFF

j_call: TRBJ1-2
clone_size: .
cdr3_length: 10
d_call: .
v_call: TRBV2
cdr3_nt: TGTGCCAGCAGTGAAAATGGCTACACCTTC
cdr3_aa: CASSENGYTF

j_call: TRBJ2-3
clone_size: .
cdr3_length: 15
d_call: TRBD2
v_call: TRBV6-5
cdr3_nt: TGTGCCAGCCGGGCTAGCGGGACTAGCACAGATACGCAGTATTTT
cdr3_aa: CASRASGTSTDTQYF

j_call: TRBJ1-5
clone_size: .
cdr3_length: 11
d_call: .
v_call: TRBV20-1
cdr3_nt: TGCAGTGCTAGCATCAATCAGCCCCAGCATTTT
cdr3_aa: CSASINQPQHF

j_call: TRBJ1-1
clone_size: .
cdr3_length: 15
d_call: .
v_call: TRBV6-5
cdr3_nt: TGTGCCAGCAGTTCCCCCCACGACGGGGGGACTGAAGCTTTCTTT
cdr3_aa: CASSSPHDGGTEAFF

j_call: TRBJ1-3
clone_size: .
cdr3_length: 14
d_call: .
v_call: TRBV9
cdr3_nt: TGTGCCAGCAGCGTAGAAGGGGTCGGAAACACCATATATTTT
cdr3_aa: CASSVEGVGNTIYF

j_call: TRBJ2-1
clone_size: .
cdr3_length: 13
d_call: TRBD2
v_call: TRBV9
cdr3_nt: TGTGCCAGCAGCGTAGAGAGCGGGAGCCGCGCGTTCTTC
cdr3_aa: CASSVESGSRAFF

j_call: TRBJ2-7
clone_size: .
cdr3_length: 15
d_call: TRBD2
v_call: TRBV19
cdr3_nt: TGTGCCAGTAGTATTTCTAGCGGGAGCCGGGTCGAGCAGTACTTC
cdr3_aa: CASSISSGSRVEQYF

j_call: TRBJ1-2
clone_size: .
cdr3_length: 15
d_call: .
v_call: TRBV4-1
cdr3_nt: TGCGCCAGCAGCCAAGCTTCCTCGCAGGGCTATGGCTACACCTTC
cdr3_aa: CASSQASSQGYGYTF

j_call: TRBJ2-7
clone_size: .
cdr3_length: 15
d_call: TRBD2
v_call: TRBV6-5
cdr3_nt: TGTGCCAGCCACAGAGAGGGGCTAGCGGGAAGGGAGCAGTACTTC
cdr3_aa: CASHREGLAGREQYF

j_call: TRBJ2-5
clone_size: .
cdr3_length: 15
d_call: TRBD1
v_call: TRBV6-5
cdr3_nt: TGTGCCAGCAGTTTCCCCGGGACAGGGAAAGAGACCCAGTACTTC
cdr3_aa: CASSFPGTGKETQYF

j_call: TRBJ2-1
clone_size: .
cdr3_length: 19
d_call: TRBD1
v_call: TRBV7-6
cdr3_nt: TGTGCCAGCAGCTCCGGGACAGGGGGCTTACCAAGCTCCTACAATGAGCAGTTCTTC
cdr3_aa: CASSSGTGGLPSSYNEQFF

j_call: TRBJ1-2
clone_size: .
cdr3_length: 14
d_call: TRBD1
v_call: TRBV6-5
cdr3_nt: TGTGCCAGCAGTCCTGGGGACAGTGGGTATGGCTACACCTTC
cdr3_aa: CASSPGDSGYGYTF

j_call: TRBJ2-5
clone_size: .
cdr3_length: 17
d_call: TRBD2
v_call: TRBV4-2
cdr3_nt: TGTGCCAGCAGCCAAGATCGACTAGCGGGAGACCAAGAGACCCAGTACTTC
cdr3_aa: CASSQDRLAGDQETQYF

j_call: TRBJ2-1
clone_size: .
cdr3_length: 16
d_call: .
v_call: TRBV27
cdr3_nt: TGTGCCAGCAGTTTCTCAAAGCGTGGAGGGGGGGGTGAGCAGTTCTTC
cdr3_aa: CASSFSKRGGGGEQFF

j_call: TRBJ2-5
clone_size: .
cdr3_length: 14
d_call: .
v_call: TRBV6-1
cdr3_nt: TGTGCCAGCAGTGAATTGGGCAGGGGGGGGACCCAGTACTTC
cdr3_aa: CASSELGRGGTQYF

j_call: TRBJ2-7
clone_size: .
cdr3_length: 17
d_call: TRBD2
v_call: TRBV7-6
cdr3_nt: TGTGCCAGCAGCTTATCGGCTAGCGGGGGGATTACCTACGAGCAGTACTTC
cdr3_aa: CASSLSASGGITYEQYF

j_call: TRBJ1-6
clone_size: .
cdr3_length: 18
d_call: .
v_call: TRBV4-1
cdr3_nt: TGCGCCAGCAGCCAAATCGGAAGCGACAGTGGGGGATATTCACCCCTCCACTTT
cdr3_aa: CASSQIGSDSGGYSPLHF

j_call: TRBJ1-5
clone_size: .
cdr3_length: 13
d_call: .
v_call: TRBV19
cdr3_nt: TGTGCCAGTAGTTCAGGGATAGGTCAGCCCCAGCATTTT
cdr3_aa: CASSSGIGQPQHF

j_call: TRBJ1-1
clone_size: .
cdr3_length: 13
d_call: .
v_call: TRBV4-1
cdr3_nt: TGCGCCAGCAGCCCACAGGGGAACACTGAAGCTTTCTTT
cdr3_aa: CASSPQGNTEAFF

j_call: TRBJ2-3
clone_size: .
cdr3_length: 15
d_call: TRBD2
v_call: TRBV7-9
cdr3_nt: TGTGCCAGCAGCCTCAGCGGGGGCGACACAGATACGCAGTATTTT
cdr3_aa: CASSLSGGDTDTQYF

j_call: TRBJ2-7
clone_size: .
cdr3_length: 13
d_call: .
v_call: TRBV4-2
cdr3_nt: TGTGCCAGCAGCCAAGATTCGGTCATCGAGCAGTACTTC
cdr3_aa: CASSQDSVIEQYF

j_call: TRBJ1-2
clone_size: .
cdr3_length: 12
d_call: TRBD1
v_call: TRBV19
cdr3_nt: TGTGCCAGTAGCCGGACAGGGAGTGGCTACACCTTC
cdr3_aa: CASSRTGSGYTF

j_call: TRBJ2-7
clone_size: .
cdr3_length: 15
d_call: TRBD2
v_call: TRBV7-2
cdr3_nt: TGTGCCAGCAGCTTGGTGGCAGGGAGGGCCTACGAGCAGTACTTC
cdr3_aa: CASSLVAGRAYEQYF

j_call: TRBJ1-1
clone_size: .
cdr3_length: 16
d_call: .
v_call: TRBV27
cdr3_nt: TGTGCCAGCAGACGGCCCCCGGGACAAGCGAACACTGAAGCTTTCTTT
cdr3_aa: CASRRPPGQANTEAFF

j_call: TRBJ2-7
clone_size: .
cdr3_length: 14
d_call: TRBD2
v_call: TRBV19
cdr3_nt: TGTGCCAGTAGGACTAGCGGGAGCTCCTACGAGCAGTACTTC
cdr3_aa: CASRTSGSSYEQYF

j_call: TRBJ1-2
clone_size: .
cdr3_length: 11
d_call: .
v_call: TRBV5-6
cdr3_nt: TGTGCCAGCAGGCAGGGGTATGGCTACACCTTC
cdr3_aa: CASRQGYGYTF

j_call: TRBJ2-7
clone_size: .
cdr3_length: 14
d_call: TRBD2
v_call: TRBV5-1
cdr3_nt: TGCGCCAGCAGCTACGGGACTAGCGGCTACGAGCAGTACTTC
cdr3_aa: CASSYGTSGYEQYF

j_call: TRBJ2-2
clone_size: .
cdr3_length: 20
d_call: TRBD2
v_call: TRBV5-1
cdr3_nt: TGCGCCAGCAGCTTCACCCTAACTAGCGGGGGCTTCGCGAACACCGGGGAGCTGTTTTTT
cdr3_aa: CASSFTLTSGGFANTGELFF

j_call: TRBJ1-2
clone_size: .
cdr3_length: 14
d_call: TRBD1
v_call: TRBV4-2
cdr3_nt: TGTGCCAGCAGCACCCGGGACAGCGACTATGGCTACACCTTC
cdr3_aa: CASSTRDSDYGYTF

j_call: TRBJ1-1
clone_size: .
cdr3_length: 14
d_call: .
v_call: TRBV18
cdr3_nt: TGTGCCAGCTCCCCCGACATCATGAACACTGAAGCTTTCTTT
cdr3_aa: CASSPDIMNTEAFF